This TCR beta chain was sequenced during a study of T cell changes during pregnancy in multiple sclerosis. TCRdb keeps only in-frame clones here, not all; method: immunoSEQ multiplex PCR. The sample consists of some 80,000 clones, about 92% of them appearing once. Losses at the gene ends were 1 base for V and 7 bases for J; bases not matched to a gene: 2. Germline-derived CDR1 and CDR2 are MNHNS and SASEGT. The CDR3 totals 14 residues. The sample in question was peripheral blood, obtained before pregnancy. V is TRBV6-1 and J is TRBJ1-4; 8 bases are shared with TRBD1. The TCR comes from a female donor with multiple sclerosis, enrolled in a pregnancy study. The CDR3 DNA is TGTGCCAGCAGTGAAGGGACAGGGAGTGAAAAACTGTTTTTT. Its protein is CASSEGTGSEKLFF.